The source of this T cell receptor (beta chain) is a study of shared clonotypes between healthy human individuals. Overall study results and limits: Non-shared clonotypes were found to have lower generation probabilities than the clonotypes that were shared by all four of the sorted-subset donors.

The germline gives CDR1 SGHRS, CDR2 YFSETQ. The V segment lost 7 bases and the J segment 0 bases; nucleotides outside the gene matches: 4. The CDR3 is made up of 13 amino acids. Naive CD8 cells comprised CD45RO-negative, CCR7-positively selected cells, excluding terminally differentiated effector memory CD45RA+ cells. All donors were healthy HIV-negative adults lacking recent acute infections or vaccinations. The authors ran the assay at deep level. Each subset's genomic DNA was split evenly across several immunoSEQ plates. TCRdb's table, derived via immunoSEQ multiplex PCR, lists solely in-frame clones and lacks some. The sample includes millions of clones, just over 90% of them seen just once. As concerns this clone: Its antigen is still unknown.

This clonotype originated in a man between 18 and 35 years old in good health. Some clones in this sample may be carry-over from other donors' samples. The chain has TRBV5-1 and TRBJ2-7, with 7 bases lining up with TRBD1. Sample: naive CD8+ T cells from PBMCs. In nucleotides, the CDR3 is TGCGCCAGCGGGACAGAGCCCTCCTACGAGCAGTACTTC. Translating gives CASGTEPSYEQYF.